The rows below give T cell receptor beta chains drawn from one sample of a study of T cells in localized non-small cell lung cancer. Some clones are missing from TCRdb's copy, which holds only in-frame ones; the method was immunoSEQ multiplex PCR. The sample records fewer than 30,000 clones, roughly nine tenths being singletons. Source: peripheral blood, taken before any cancer treatment. The receptors originated from a woman aged 35-75 years with stage I lung adenocarcinoma. Both conserved end residues are part of each CDR3. A D gene is named only where the DNA matches it firmly. The size of a clone is reported for some rows only, either as once, few or many, or as a class for expanded clones.

TGTGCCTGGAGTGTGGGCACATCGGGCTATGGCTACACCTTC | CAWSVGTSGYGYTF | . | . | TRBJ1-2 | TRBV30
TGCAGCGTTGACACAGGGGGCCTTTATGGCTACACCTTC | CSVDTGGLYGYTF | . | TRBD1 | TRBJ1-2 | TRBV29-1
TGTGCCAGTACAGTCGCCTCGAACACCGGGGAGCTGTTTTTT | CASTVASNTGELFF | . | . | TRBJ2-2 | TRBV19
TGTGCCAGCACCAAATACTCAGGTGCATTCTACGAGCAGTACTTC | CASTKYSGAFYEQYF | . | . | TRBJ2-7 | TRBV28
TGTGCCAGCGATGGTATTTGGGGGGGCAATCAGCCCCAGCATTTT | CASDGIWGGNQPQHF | once | . | TRBJ1-5 | TRBV28
TGTGCCAGCAGCTTCCTTGAGGGTTCACCCCTCCACTTT | CASSFLEGSPLHF | . | . | TRBJ1-6 | TRBV7-8
TGTGCCAGCAGCCAAGACCGGGGGGCACGGCAGTTCTTC | CASSQDRGARQFF | . | . | TRBJ2-1 | TRBV4-2
TGCGCCAGCAGCCAGGGTACAGGTGGGGGGGAGACCCAGTACTTC | CASSQGTGGGETQYF | . | . | TRBJ2-5 | TRBV4-3
TGCGCCAGCAGCCAAGATTGGGCGGAACGCTACAATGAGCAGTTCTTC | CASSQDWAERYNEQFF | once | . | TRBJ2-1 | TRBV4-1
TGTGCCAGCAGCTCGGGACAGGTGAACACTGAAGCTTTCTTT | CASSSGQVNTEAFF | . | TRBD1 | TRBJ1-1 | TRBV28
TGTGCCAGCAGTGAATTCTTGGGGTCTTACGAGCAGTACTTC | CASSEFLGSYEQYF | . | . | TRBJ2-7 | TRBV2
TGTGCCAGCTCTCCTGAAGGGACTGGAAACACCATATATTTT | CASSPEGTGNTIYF | . | . | TRBJ1-3 | TRBV6-1
TGTGCCATCAGTCCTGGGGCGGGCGGGGAGCTGTTTTTT | CAISPGAGGELFF | . | . | TRBJ2-2 | TRBV10-3
TGTGCCAGCAGCGTAGCCCCGTTGGGTCAGAGCTCCTATAATTCACCCCTCCACTTT | CASSVAPLGQSSYNSPLHF | once | . | TRBJ1-6 | TRBV9
TGTGCCAGCAGCCCAATTAGCGGTGGCTACACCTTC | CASSPISGGYTF | . | . | TRBJ1-2 | TRBV7-2
TGTGCCAGCAGTTACCAGACAGGGCGCGAGCAGTACTTC | CASSYQTGREQYF | . | TRBD1 | TRBJ2-7 | TRBV11-3
TGTGCCAGCAGCTTAGATACAATTTCCGGCGAGCAGTACTTC | CASSLDTISGEQYF | few | . | TRBJ2-7 | TRBV11-2
TGTGCCGGCCGGGACGGCCTCACCGGGGAGCTGTTTTTT | CAGRDGLTGELFF | once | . | TRBJ2-2 | TRBV6-5
TGTGCCAGCAGCCAAATTACCCAGAACACTGAAGCTTTCTTT | CASSQITQNTEAFF | . | . | TRBJ1-1 | TRBV9
TGTGCCAGCAGCGGGGCAGCTGATGGGACGGAGCCCCAGCATTTT | CASSGAADGTEPQHF | . | . | TRBJ1-5 | TRBV9
TGTGCCAGCTCACCACCGTCGGGGGCGGACGAGCAGTACTTC | CASSPPSGADEQYF | . | . | TRBJ2-7 | TRBV18
TGTGCCAGCAGTTACGGGGACAGGAACTACAATGAGCAGTTCTTC | CASSYGDRNYNEQFF | . | TRBD1 | TRBJ2-1 | TRBV6-6
TGTGCCAGCAGCCAGGGACAGGGTTCCTACAATGAGCAGTTCTTC | CASSQGQGSYNEQFF | . | TRBD1 | TRBJ2-1 | TRBV5-8
TGTGCCAGCAGTAGACCCCAGGTACCTAGCACAGATACGCAGTATTTT | CASSRPQVPSTDTQYF | . | . | TRBJ2-3 | TRBV7-2
TGCGCCAGCAGCCTACTGCATGGGGATACGCAGTATTTT | CASSLLHGDTQYF | . | . | TRBJ2-3 | TRBV4-3
TGCGCCAGCAGCCAAGAGACAACGGGGATCTCCTACAATGAGCAGTTCTTC | CASSQETTGISYNEQFF | once | . | TRBJ2-1 | TRBV4-3
TGTGCCATCAGTGAAGCCGCGGCTTCACCCCTCCACTTT | CAISEAAASPLHF | . | . | TRBJ1-6 | TRBV10-3
TGCGCCAGCAGCCATGATACAGGACGATACTACGAGCAGTACTTC | CASSHDTGRYYEQYF | . | . | TRBJ2-7 | TRBV4-3
TGCGCCAGCAGCCAAGATTCAGGAAACAATGAGCAGTTCTTC | CASSQDSGNNEQFF | . | . | TRBJ2-1 | TRBV4-3
TGTGCCAGCAGCTCCCTTGAGGGGGCCACAGATACGCAGTATTTT | CASSSLEGATDTQYF | . | TRBD1 | TRBJ2-3 | TRBV13
TGTGCCAGCAGCTTGCCTCCGGATGGATATGGCTACACCTTC | CASSLPPDGYGYTF | . | . | TRBJ1-2 | TRBV11-3
TGTGCCAGCAGTCCCCTGTTCAAGGAGAGCCGGGCGAGGACCCAGTACTTC | CASSPLFKESRARTQYF | . | . | TRBJ2-5 | TRBV19
TGTGCCAGCAGCCATAACGACAGGGGAGAGACCCAGTACTTC | CASSHNDRGETQYF | . | TRBD1 | TRBJ2-5 | TRBV11-1
TGTGCCAGCAGCTTTCTGACAGGGGGCAATCAGCCCCAGCATTTT | CASSFLTGGNQPQHF | . | TRBD1 | TRBJ1-5 | TRBV11-2
TGTGCCAGCAGCTTAGGGGGGATGAACACCGGGGAGCTGTTTTTT | CASSLGGMNTGELFF | once | . | TRBJ2-2 | TRBV7-9
TGTGCCAGTAGTCAGGGGTCCGCTAGCAATCAGCCCCAGCATTTT | CASSQGSASNQPQHF | . | . | TRBJ1-5 | TRBV19
TGTGCCATCAGCGATGACAGGGGGCGGAATTCACCCCTCCACTTT | CAISDDRGRNSPLHF | . | TRBD1 | TRBJ1-6 | TRBV10-3
TGTGCCAGCAGCCTCGCCCGTGACTCGACCACTGAAGCTTTCTTT | CASSLARDSTTEAFF | . | . | TRBJ1-1 | TRBV11-1
TGTGCCAGCAGTGATCGGGAAGGACAGGGGTCTTCACCCCTCCACTTT | CASSDREGQGSSPLHF | few | TRBD1 | TRBJ1-6 | TRBV6-1
TGTGCCAGCAGCTTAGCCTTTGAGACCCAGTACTTC | CASSLAFETQYF | . | . | TRBJ2-5 | TRBV7-2
TGTGCCAGTACTGGGCCGGCAGAGACCCAGTACTTC | CASTGPAETQYF | . | . | TRBJ2-5 | TRBV19
TGTGCCAGCAGCGTAGACGCCCGGGACGAGGGATATGGCTACACCTTC | CASSVDARDEGYGYTF | . | . | TRBJ1-2 | TRBV9
TGTGCCAGCAGCCTTCAGGACAGATTCATGAACACTGAAGCTTTCTTT | CASSLQDRFMNTEAFF | . | . | TRBJ1-1 | TRBV7-9
TGTGCCAGCAGTTACTCTAGCGGGGGGTCCTACGAGCAGTACTTC | CASSYSSGGSYEQYF | few | TRBD2 | TRBJ2-7 | TRBV6-5
TGTGCCAGCAGCACCCGAAAGGCTAATGAAAAACTGTTTTTT | CASSTRKANEKLFF | . | . | TRBJ1-4 | TRBV2
TGTGCCAGCAGCAGTACAGGGGTCTACAATGAGCAGTTCTTC | CASSSTGVYNEQFF | few | TRBD1 | TRBJ2-1 | TRBV6-6
TGTGCCAGTAGATCTTTGGGGGGGAACACTGAAGCTTTCTTT | CASRSLGGNTEAFF | . | . | TRBJ1-1 | TRBV19
TGTGCCAGTTCTTCTCCTGGGGCTTGGGAGACCCAGTACTTC | CASSSPGAWETQYF | . | . | TRBJ2-5 | TRBV19
TGTGCCAGCAGCTTGGAGTTAAGGACGGAGTCTGGGGCCAACGTCCTGACTTTC | CASSLELRTESGANVLTF | . | . | TRBJ2-6 | TRBV5-8
TGTGCCAGCAGAGAGGAATGGGCCCACGAGCAGTACTTC | CASREEWAHEQYF | . | . | TRBJ2-7 | TRBV2
TGCGCCAGCAGCCCTAAGACAGCGGCGAACACTGAAGCTTTCTTT | CASSPKTAANTEAFF | . | . | TRBJ1-1 | TRBV4-3
TGTGCCAGTACTATAAGGGCGGCAGGTTCCTACAATGAGCAGTTCTTC | CASTIRAAGSYNEQFF | . | . | TRBJ2-1 | TRBV19
TGTGCCAGCAGTGAACCCGGGACAGGGTCGCCCCAGCATTTT | CASSEPGTGSPQHF | . | TRBD1 | TRBJ1-5 | TRBV6-1
TGTGCCAGCAGCCGGACAGATCGTGCAACTAATGAAAAACTGTTTTTT | CASSRTDRATNEKLFF | . | . | TRBJ1-4 | TRBV7-6
TGTGCCAGCAGCGAAGAAGGGACCCACTCCACTGAAGCTTTCTTT | CASSEEGTHSTEAFF | . | . | TRBJ1-1 | TRBV9
TGCGCCAGCAGCCCCAAGGAGGTAGATACGCAGTATTTT | CASSPKEVDTQYF | once | . | TRBJ2-3 | TRBV5-1
TGTGCCAGCAGCGCCGGGACAGGGCACTATGGCTACACCTTC | CASSAGTGHYGYTF | . | TRBD1 | TRBJ1-2 | TRBV9